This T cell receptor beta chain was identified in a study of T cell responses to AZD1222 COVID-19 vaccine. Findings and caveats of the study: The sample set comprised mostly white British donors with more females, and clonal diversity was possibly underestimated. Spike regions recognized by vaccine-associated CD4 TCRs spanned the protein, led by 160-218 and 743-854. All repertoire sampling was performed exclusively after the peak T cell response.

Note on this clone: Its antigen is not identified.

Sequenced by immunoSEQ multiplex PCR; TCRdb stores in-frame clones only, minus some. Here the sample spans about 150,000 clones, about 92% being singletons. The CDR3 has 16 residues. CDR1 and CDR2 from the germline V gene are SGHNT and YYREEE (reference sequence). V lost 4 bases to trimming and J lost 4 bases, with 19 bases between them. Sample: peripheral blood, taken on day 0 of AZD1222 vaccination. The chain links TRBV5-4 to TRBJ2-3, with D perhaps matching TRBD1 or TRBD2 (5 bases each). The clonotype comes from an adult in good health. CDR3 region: CASSSGGTGGSDTQYF. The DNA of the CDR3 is TGTGCCAGCAGCAGTGGGGGAACTGGGGGATCAGATACGCAGTATTTT. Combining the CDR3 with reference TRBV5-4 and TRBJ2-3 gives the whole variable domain ETGVTQSPTHLIKTRGQQVTLRCSSQSGHNTVSWYQQALGQGPQFIFQYYREEENGRGNFPPRFSGLQFPNYSSELNVNALELDDSALYLCASSSGGTGGSDTQYFGPGTRLTVL.